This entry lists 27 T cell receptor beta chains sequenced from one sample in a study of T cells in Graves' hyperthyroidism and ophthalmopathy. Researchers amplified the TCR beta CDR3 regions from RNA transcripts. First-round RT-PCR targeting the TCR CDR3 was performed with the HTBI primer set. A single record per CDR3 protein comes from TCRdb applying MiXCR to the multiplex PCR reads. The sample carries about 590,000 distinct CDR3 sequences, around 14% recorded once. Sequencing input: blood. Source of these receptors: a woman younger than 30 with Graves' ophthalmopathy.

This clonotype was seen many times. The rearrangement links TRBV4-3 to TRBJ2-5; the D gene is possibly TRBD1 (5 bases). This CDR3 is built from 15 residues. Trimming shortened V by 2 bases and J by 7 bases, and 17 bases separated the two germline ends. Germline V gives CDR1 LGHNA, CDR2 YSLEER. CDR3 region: CASSQSYAVRGTQYF. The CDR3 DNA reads TGCGCCAGCAGCCAATCCTACGCGGTTAGGGGGACCCAGTACTTC.

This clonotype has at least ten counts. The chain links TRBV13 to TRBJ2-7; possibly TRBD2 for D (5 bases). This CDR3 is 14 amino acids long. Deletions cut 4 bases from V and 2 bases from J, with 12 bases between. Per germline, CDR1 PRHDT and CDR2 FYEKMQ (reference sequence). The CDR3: CASSSLEETYEQYF. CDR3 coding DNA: TGTGCCAGCAGCTCCTTGGAGGAAACCTACGAGCAGTACTTC.

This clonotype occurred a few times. This chain's CDR3 is CSVKGNQGLGAYNEQFF. The CDR3 DNA reads as TGCAGCGTCAAGGGGAATCAGGGCTTAGGAGCCTACAATGAGCAGTTCTTC. J is TRBJ2-1 and V is TRBV29-1; D possibly corresponds to TRBD1 (5 bases). From germline, CDR1 is SQVTM and CDR2 ANQGSEA. V lost 6 bases and J lost 2, with 23 bases in between. This CDR3 has 17 amino acids.

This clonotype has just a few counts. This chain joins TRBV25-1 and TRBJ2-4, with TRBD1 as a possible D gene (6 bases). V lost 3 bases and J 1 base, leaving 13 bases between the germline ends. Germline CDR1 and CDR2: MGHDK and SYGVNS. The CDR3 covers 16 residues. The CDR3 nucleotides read TGTGCCAGCAGTGATCACAGGGTTGGGGCCAAAAACATTCAGTACTTC. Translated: CASSDHRVGAKNIQYF.

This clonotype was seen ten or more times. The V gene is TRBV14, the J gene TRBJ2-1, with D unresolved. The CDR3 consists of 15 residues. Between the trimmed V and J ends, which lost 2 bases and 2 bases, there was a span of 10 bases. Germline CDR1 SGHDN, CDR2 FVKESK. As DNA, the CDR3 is TGTGCCAGCAGCCAATCCCCCGGGCCCTACAATGAGCAGTTCTTC. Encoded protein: CASSQSPGPYNEQFF. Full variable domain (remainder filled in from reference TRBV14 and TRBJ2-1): EAGVTQFPSHSVIEKGQTVTLRCDPISGHDNLYWYRRVMGKEIKFLLHFVKESKQDESGMPNNRFLAERTGGTYSTLKVQPAELEDSGVYFCASSQSPGPYNEQFFGPGTRLTVL.

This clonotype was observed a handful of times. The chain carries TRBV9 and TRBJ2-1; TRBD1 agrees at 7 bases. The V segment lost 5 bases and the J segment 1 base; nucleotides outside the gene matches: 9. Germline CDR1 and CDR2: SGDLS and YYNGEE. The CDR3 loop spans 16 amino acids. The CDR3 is CASSEDTGESYNEQFF. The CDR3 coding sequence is TGTGCCAGCAGTGAAGACACAGGGGAATCCTACAATGAGCAGTTCTTC.

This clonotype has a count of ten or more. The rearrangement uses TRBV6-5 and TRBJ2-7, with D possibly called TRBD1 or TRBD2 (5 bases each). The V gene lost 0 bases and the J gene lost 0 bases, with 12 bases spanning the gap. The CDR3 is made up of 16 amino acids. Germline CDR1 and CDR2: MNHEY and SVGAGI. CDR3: CASSYSLGTGSYEQYF. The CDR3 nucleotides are TGTGCCAGCAGTTACTCTCTCGGGACCGGCTCCTACGAGCAGTACTTC.

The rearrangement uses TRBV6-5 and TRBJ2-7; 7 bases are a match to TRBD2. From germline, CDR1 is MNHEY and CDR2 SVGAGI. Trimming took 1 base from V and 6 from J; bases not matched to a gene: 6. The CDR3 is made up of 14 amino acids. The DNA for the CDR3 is TGTGCCAGCAGTTACTGGGGCGGGAGAGGCGAGCAGTACTTC. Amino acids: CASSYWGGRGEQYF.

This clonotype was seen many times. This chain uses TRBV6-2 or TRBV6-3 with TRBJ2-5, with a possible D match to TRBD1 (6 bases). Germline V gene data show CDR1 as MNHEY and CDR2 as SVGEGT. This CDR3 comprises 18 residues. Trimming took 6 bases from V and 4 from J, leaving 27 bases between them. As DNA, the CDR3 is TGTGCCAGCAGAAACACGACAGGCTGGGGGTCTTCAAGAGAGACCCAGTACTTC. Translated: CASRNTTGWGSSRETQYF.

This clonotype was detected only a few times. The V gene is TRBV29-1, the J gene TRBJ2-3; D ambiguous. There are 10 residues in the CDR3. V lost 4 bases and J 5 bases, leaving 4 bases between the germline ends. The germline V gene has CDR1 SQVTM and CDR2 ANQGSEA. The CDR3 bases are TGCAGCGTTGGGCAAGATACGCAGTATTTT. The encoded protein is CSVGQDTQYF.

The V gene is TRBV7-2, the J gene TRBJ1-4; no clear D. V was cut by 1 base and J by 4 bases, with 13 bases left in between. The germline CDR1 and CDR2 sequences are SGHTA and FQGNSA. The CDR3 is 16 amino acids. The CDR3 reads CASSLGYGFLNEKLFF. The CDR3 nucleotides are TGTGCCAGCAGCTTAGGTTACGGGTTCCTTAATGAAAAACTGTTTTTT. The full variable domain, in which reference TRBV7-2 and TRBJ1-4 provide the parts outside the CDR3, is GAGVSQSPSNKVTEKGKDVELRCDPISGHTALYWYRQSLGQGLEFLIYFQGNSAPDKSGLPSDRFSAERTGGSVSTLTIQRTQQEDSAVYLCASSLGYGFLNEKLFFGSGTQLSVL.

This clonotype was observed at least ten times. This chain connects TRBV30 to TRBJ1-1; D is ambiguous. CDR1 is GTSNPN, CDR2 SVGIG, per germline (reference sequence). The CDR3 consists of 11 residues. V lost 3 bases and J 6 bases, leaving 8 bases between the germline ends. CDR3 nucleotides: TGTGCCTGGAGGCCGGGCGCTGAAGCTTTCTTT. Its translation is CAWRPGAEAFF.

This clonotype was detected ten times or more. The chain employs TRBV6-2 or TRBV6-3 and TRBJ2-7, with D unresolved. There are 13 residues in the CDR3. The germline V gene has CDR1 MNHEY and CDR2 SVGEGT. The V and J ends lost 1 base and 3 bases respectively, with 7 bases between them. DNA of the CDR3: TGTGCCAGCAGTTACTACACGGGCTACGAGCAGTACTTC. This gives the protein CASSYYTGYEQYF.

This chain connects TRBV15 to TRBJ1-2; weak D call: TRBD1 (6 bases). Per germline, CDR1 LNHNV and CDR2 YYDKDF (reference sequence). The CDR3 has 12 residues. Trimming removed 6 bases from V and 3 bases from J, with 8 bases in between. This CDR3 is CATRDSDYGYTF. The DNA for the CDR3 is TGTGCCACCAGGGACAGCGACTATGGCTACACCTTC.

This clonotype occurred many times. This CDR3 is CASSYGTRGQFF. DNA for the CDR3: TGTGCCAGCAGTTATGGGACTAGAGGGCAGTTCTTC. This sequence joins TRBV12-3 or TRBV12-4 and TRBJ2-1; TRBD2 matches 8 bases. The CDR3 has 12 residues. Trimming removed 4 bases from V and 12 bases from J; junction bases left unmatched: 5.

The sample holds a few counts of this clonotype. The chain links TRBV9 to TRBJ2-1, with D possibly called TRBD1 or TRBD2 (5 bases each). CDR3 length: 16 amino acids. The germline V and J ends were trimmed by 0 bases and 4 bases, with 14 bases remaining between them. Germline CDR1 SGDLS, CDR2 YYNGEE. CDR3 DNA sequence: TGTGCCAGCAGCGTAGATTCGGGGCTATTTTACAATGAGCAGTTCTTC. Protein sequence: CASSVDSGLFYNEQFF.

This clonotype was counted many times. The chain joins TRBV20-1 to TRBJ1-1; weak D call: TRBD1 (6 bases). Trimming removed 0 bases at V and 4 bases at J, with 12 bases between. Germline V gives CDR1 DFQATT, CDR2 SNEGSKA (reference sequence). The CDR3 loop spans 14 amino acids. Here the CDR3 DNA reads TGCAGTGCTAGAGATTGGAGGGGGGGCACTGAAGCTTTCTTT. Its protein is CSARDWRGGTEAFF.

The CDR3 DNA reads as TGTGCCAGCAGTTTAGCGACTAGCCATTCCTACGAGCAGTACTTC. Its translation: CASSLATSHSYEQYF. V and J are TRBV12-3 or TRBV12-4 and TRBJ2-7; 7 bases are a match to TRBD2. The CDR3 runs to 15 residues. V trimming: 0 bases; J trimming: 1 base; junction bases outside the gene matches: 3.

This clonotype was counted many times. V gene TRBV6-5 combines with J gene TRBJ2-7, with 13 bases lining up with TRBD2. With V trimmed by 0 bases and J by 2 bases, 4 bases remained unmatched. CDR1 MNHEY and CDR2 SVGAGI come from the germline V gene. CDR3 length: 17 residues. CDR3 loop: CASSYSLGTSGTYEQYF. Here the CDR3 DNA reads TGTGCCAGCAGTTACTCCCTCGGGACTAGCGGGACCTACGAGCAGTACTTC.

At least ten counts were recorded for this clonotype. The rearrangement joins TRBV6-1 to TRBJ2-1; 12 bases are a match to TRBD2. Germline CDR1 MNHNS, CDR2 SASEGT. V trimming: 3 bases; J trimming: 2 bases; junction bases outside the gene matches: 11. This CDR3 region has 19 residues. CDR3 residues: CASSDSVIGTSGPYNEQFF. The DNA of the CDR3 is TGTGCCAGCAGTGACTCCGTCATCGGGACTAGCGGGCCCTACAATGAGCAGTTCTTC.

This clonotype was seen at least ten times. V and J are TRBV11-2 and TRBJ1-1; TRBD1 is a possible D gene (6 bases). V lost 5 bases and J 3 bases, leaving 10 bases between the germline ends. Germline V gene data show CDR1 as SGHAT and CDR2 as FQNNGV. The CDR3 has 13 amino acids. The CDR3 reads CASSPRTDTEAFF. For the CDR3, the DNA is TGTGCCAGCAGCCCGCGGACAGACACTGAAGCTTTCTTT.

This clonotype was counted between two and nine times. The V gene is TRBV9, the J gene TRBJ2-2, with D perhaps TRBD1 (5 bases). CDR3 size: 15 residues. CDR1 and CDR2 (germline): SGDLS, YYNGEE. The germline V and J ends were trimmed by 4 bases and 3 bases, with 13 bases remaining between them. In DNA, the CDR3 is TGTGCCAGCAGCACCCAGGACACCTACACCGGGGAGCTGTTTTTT. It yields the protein CASSTQDTYTGELFF.

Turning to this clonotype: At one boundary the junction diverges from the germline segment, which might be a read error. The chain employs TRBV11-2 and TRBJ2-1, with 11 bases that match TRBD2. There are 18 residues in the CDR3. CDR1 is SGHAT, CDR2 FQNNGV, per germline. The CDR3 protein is CASSQVYRTSGSYNEQFF. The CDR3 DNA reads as TGCGCCAGCAGCCAGGTCTACCGAACTAGCGGGAGTTACAATGAGCAGTTCTTC.

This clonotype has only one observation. CDR3 in amino acids: CASSLLTGGAKNIQYF. The CDR3 nucleotides are TGTGCCAGCAGTTTACTAACGGGAGGAGCCAAAAACATTCAGTACTTC. The genes are TRBV27 and TRBJ2-4, with 7 bases that match TRBD2. The CDR3 is made up of 16 amino acids. The germline gives CDR1 MNHEY, CDR2 SMNVEV (reference sequence). After removal of 2 bases from V and 0 bases from J, the junction contained 4 bases not matched to a gene.

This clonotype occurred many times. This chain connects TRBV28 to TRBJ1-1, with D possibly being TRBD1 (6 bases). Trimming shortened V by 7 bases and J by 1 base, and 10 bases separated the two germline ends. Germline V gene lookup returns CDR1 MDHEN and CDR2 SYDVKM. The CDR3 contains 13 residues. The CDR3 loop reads CASTVQGNTEAFF. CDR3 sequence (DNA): TGTGCCAGCACCGTACAGGGGAACACTGAAGCTTTCTTT.

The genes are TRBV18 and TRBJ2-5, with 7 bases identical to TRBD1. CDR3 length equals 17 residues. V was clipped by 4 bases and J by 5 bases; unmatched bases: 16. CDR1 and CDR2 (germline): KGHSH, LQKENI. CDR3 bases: TGTGCCAGCTCACTTCGGGACAGTTTGTTGCGTTGGGAGACCCAGTACTTC. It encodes CASSLRDSLLRWETQYF.

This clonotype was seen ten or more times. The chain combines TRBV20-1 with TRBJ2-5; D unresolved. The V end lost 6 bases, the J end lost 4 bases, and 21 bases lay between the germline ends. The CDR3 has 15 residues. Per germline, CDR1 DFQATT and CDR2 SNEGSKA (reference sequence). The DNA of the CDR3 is TGCAGTGCCCCCGTTTCATTAGCCTGGGGAGAGACCCAGTACTTC. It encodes CSAPVSLAWGETQYF.